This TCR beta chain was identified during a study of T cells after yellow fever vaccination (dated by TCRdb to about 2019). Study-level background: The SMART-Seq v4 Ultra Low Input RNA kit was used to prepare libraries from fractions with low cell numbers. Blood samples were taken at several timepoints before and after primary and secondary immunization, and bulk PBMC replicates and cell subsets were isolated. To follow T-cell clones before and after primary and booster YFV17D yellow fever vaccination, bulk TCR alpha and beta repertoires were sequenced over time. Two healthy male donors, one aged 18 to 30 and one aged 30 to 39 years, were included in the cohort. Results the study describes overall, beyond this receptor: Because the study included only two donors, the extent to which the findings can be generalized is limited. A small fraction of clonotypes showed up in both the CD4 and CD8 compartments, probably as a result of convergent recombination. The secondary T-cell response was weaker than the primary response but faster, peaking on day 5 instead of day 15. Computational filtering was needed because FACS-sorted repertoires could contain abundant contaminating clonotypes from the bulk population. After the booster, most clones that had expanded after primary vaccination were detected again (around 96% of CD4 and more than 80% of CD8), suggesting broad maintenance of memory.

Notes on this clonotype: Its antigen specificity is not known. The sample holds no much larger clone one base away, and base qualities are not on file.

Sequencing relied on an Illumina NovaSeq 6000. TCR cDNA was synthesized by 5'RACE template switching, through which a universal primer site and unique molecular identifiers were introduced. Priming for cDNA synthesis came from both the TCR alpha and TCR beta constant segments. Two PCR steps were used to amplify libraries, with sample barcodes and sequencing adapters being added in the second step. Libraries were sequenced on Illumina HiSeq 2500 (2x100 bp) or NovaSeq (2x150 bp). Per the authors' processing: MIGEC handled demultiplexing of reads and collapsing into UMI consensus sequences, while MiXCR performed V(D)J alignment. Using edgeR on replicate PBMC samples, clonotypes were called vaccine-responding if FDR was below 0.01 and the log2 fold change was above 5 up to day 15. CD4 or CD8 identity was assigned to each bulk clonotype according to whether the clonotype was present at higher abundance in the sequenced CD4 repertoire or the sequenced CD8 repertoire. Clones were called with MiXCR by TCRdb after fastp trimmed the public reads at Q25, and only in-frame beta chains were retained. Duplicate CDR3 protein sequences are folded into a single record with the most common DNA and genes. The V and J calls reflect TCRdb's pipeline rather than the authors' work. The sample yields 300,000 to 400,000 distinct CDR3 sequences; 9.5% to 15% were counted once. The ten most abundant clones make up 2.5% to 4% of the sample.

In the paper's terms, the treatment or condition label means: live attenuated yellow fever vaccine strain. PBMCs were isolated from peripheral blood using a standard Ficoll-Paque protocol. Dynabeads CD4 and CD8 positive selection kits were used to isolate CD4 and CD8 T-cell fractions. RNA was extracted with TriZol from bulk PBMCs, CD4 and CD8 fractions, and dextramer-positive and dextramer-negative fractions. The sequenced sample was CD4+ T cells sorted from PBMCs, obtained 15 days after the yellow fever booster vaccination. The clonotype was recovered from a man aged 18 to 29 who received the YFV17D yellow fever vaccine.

Read as DNA, the sequence is TGCGCCAGCAGAGGGCCCCTCCGTGGAACTGAAGCTTTCTTT. Its translation reads: CASRGPLRGTEAFF. This chain joins TRBV4-1 to TRBJ1-1; the D gene cannot be named for sure. From the germline V gene, CDR1 is MGHRA and CDR2 is YSYEKL. Trimming at the junction amounts to 6 bases on V and 5 bases on J, and the germline ends lie 16 bases apart. Including the terminal cysteine and phenylalanine, the CDR3 comprises 14 residues. The entry retains the CDR3 DNA only, 42 bases that are in frame from base 1.